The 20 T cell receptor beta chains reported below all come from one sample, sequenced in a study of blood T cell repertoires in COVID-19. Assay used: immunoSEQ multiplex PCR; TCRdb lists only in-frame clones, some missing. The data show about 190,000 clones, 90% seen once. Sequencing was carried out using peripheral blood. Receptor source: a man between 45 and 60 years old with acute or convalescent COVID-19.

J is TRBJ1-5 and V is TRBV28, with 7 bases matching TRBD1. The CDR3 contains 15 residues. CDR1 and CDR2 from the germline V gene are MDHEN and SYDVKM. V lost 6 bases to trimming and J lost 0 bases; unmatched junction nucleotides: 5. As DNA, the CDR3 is TGTGCCAGCAGCAGGGACAGAAATAGCAATCAGCCCCAGCATTTT. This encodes CASSRDRNSNQPQHF. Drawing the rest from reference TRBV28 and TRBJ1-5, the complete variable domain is DVKVTQSSRYLVKRTGEKVFLECVQDMDHENMFWYRQDPGLGLRLIYFSYDVKMKEKGDIPEGYSVSREKKERFSLILESASTNQTSMYLCASSRDRNSNQPQHFGDGTRLSIL.

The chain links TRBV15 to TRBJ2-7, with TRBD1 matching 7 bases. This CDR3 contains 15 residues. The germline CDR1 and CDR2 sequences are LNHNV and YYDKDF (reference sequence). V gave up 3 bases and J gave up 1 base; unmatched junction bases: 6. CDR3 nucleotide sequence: TGTGCCACCAGCAGGTGGACAGGTGGGTCCTACGAGCAGTACTTC. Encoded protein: CATSRWTGGSYEQYF.

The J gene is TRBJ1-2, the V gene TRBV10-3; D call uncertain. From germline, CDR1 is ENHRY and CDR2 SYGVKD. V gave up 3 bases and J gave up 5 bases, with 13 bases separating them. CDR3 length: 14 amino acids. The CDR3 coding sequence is TGTGCCATCAGTGAACGGAGGGTTGAGTATGGCTACACCTTC. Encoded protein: CAISERRVEYGYTF.

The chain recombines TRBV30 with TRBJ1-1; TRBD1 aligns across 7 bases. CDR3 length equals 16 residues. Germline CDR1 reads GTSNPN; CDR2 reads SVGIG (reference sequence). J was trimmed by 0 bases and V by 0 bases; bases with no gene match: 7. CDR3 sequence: CAWSVPGGGVNTEAFF. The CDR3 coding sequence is TGTGCCTGGAGTGTGCCAGGGGGAGGCGTGAACACTGAAGCTTTCTTT.

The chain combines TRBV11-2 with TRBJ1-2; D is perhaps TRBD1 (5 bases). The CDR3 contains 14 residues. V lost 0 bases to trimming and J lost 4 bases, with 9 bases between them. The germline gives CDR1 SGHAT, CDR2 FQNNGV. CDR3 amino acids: CASSLEGGGYGYTF. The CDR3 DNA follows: TGTGCCAGCAGCTTAGAGGGGGGTGGCTATGGCTACACCTTC.

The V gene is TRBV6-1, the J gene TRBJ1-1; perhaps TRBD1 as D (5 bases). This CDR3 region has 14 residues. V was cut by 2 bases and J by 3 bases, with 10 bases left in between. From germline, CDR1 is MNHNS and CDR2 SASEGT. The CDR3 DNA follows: TGTGCCAGCAGTGAAAGACAGTTTCACACTGAAGCTTTCTTT. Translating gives CASSERQFHTEAFF.

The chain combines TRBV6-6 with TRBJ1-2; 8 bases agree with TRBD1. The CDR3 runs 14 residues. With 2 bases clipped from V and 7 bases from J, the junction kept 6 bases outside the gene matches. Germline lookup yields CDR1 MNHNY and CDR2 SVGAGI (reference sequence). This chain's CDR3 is CASSYGPGGAGYTF. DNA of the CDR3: TGTGCCAGCAGTTACGGGCCAGGGGGCGCTGGCTACACCTTC.

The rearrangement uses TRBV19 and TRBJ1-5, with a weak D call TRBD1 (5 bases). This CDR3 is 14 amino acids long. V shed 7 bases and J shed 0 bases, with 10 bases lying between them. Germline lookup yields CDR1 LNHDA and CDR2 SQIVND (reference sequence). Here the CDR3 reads CASTSGGSNQPQHF. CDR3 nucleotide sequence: TGTGCCAGTACCTCGGGGGGTAGCAATCAGCCCCAGCATTTT.

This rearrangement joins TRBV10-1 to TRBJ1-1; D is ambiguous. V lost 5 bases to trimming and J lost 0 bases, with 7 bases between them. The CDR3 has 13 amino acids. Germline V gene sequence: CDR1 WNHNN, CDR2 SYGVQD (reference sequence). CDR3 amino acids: CASSSGLNTEAFF. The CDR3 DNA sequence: TGCGCCAGCAGTTCAGGCCTGAACACTGAAGCTTTCTTT.

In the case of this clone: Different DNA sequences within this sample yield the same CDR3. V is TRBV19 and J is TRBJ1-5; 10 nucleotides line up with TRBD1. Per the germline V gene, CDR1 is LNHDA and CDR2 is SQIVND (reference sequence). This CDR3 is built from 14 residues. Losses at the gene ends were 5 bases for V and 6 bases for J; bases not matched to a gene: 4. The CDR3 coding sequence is TGTGCCAGTAGTGGACAGGGGGGTAGTCAGCCCCAGCATTTT. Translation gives CASSGQGGSQPQHF.

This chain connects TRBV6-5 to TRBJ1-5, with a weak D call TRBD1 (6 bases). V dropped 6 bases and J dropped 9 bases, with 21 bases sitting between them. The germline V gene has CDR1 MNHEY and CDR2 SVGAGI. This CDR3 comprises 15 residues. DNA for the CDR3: TGTGCCAGCAGCCCCGCAATAGGGGGTGGGGGGCCCCAGCATTTT. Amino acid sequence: CASSPAIGGGGPQHF.

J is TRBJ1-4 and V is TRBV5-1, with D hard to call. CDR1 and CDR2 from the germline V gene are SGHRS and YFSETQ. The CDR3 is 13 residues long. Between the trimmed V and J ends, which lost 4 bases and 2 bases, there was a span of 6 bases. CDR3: CASSTGTNEKLFF. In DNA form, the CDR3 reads TGCGCCAGCAGCACCGGGACTAATGAAAAACTGTTTTTT.

CDR3 DNA sequence: TGTGCCACCAGCAGTGGGACAGTCGGCCAGCCCCAGCATTTT. As protein: CATSSGTVGQPQHF. This rearrangement joins TRBV15 to TRBJ1-5, with 7 bases matching TRBD1. With 3 bases clipped from V and 7 bases from J, the junction kept 6 bases outside the gene matches. CDR1 is LNHNV and CDR2 is YYDKDF in the germline V gene (reference sequence). The CDR3 loop spans 14 amino acids.

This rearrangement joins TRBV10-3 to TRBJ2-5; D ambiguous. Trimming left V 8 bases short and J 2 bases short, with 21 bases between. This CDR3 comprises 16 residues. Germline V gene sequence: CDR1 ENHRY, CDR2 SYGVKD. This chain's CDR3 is CAISPHRVQMQETQYF. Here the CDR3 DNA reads TGTGCCATCTCTCCGCATCGGGTCCAAATGCAAGAGACCCAGTACTTC.

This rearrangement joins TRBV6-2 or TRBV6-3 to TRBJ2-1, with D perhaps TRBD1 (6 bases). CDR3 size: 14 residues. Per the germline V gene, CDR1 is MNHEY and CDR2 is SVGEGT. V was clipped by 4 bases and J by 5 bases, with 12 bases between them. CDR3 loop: CASSFPQGHNEQFF. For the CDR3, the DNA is TGTGCCAGCAGTTTCCCACAGGGACACAATGAGCAGTTCTTC.

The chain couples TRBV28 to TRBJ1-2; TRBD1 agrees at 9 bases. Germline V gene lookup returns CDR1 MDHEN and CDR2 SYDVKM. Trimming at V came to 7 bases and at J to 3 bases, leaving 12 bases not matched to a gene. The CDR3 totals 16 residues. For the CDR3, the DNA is TGTGCCAGCACCACCCCCTACAGGGGGCCGTACTATGGCTACACCTTC. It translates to CASTTPYRGPYYGYTF.

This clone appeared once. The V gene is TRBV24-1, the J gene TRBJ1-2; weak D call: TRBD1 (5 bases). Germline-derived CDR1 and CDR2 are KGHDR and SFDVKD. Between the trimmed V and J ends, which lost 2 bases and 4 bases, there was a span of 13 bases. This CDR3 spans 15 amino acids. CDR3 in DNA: TGTGCCACCAGTGATTCCCGGGGAGGGGCCTATGGCTACACCTTC. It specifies CATSDSRGGAYGYTF.

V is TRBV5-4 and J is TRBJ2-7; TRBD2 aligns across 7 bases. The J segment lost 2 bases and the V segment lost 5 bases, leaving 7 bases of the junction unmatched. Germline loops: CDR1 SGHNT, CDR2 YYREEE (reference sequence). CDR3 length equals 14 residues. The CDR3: CASRRGVDTYEQYF. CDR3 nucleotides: TGTGCCAGCAGACGGGGGGTGGATACCTACGAGCAGTACTTC.

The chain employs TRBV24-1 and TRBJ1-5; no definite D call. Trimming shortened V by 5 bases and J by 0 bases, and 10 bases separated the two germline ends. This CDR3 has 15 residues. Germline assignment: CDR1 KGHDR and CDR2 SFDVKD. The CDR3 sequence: CATSGADFSNQPQHF. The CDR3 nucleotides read TGTGCCACCAGTGGTGCGGACTTTAGCAATCAGCCCCAGCATTTT.

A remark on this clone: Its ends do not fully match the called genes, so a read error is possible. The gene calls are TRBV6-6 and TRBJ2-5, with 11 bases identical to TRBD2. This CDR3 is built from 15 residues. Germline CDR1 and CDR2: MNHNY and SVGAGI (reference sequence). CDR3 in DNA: TGTGCCAGCAGTGATCCGGGACTAGCGGCACCTCTCTCGAACTTC. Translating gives CASSDPGLAAPLSNF.